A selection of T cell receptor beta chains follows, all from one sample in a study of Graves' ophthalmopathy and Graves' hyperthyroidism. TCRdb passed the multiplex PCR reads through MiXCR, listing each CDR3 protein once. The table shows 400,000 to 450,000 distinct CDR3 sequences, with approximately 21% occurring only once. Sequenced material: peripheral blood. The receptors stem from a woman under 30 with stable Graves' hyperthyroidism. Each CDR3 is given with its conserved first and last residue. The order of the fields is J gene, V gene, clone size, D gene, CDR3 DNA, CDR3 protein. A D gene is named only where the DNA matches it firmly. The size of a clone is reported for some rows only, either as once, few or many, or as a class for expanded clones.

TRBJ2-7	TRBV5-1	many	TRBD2	TGCGCCAGCAGCTCCAAAGCGGGAGTTAGCTCCTACGAGCAGTACTTC	CASSSKAGVSSYEQYF
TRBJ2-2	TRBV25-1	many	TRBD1	TGTGCCAGCAGTCCGGACAGGGGGCTTGTCGGGGAGCTGTTTTTT	CASSPDRGLVGELFF
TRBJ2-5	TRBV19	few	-	TGTGCCAGTAGCGGGAGCGCACAGGAGACCCAGTACTTC	CASSGSAQETQYF
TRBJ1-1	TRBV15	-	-	TGTGCCACCAGGACGAGTGGGGACACTGAAGCTTTCTTT	CATRTSGDTEAFF
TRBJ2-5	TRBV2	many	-	TGTGCCAGCAGGGAAACCCAAGAGACCCAGTACTTC	CASRETQETQYF
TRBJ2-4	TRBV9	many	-	TGTGCCAGCAGCGGGGACGGTCATTCTCTTAAGTACTTC	CASSGDGHSLKYF
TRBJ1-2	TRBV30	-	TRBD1	TGTGCCTGGAGTTTCCAGGGGGGCTATGGCTACACCTTC	CAWSFQGGYGYTF
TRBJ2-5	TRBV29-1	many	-	TGCAGCGTTGTATCTGTGGGGGGCTCGGCCCAGTACTTC	CSVVSVGGSAQYF
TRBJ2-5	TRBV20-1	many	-	TGCAGTGCTAGAGGGGCAGGGAGAGAGACCCAGTACTTC	CSARGAGRETQYF
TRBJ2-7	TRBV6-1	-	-	TGTGCCAGCAGTGAGCCAATCGGCTACGAGCAGTACTTC	CASSEPIGYEQYF
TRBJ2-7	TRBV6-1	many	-	TGTGCCAGCAGTGAATGGGGTGTGAACTACGAGCAGTACTTC	CASSEWGVNYEQYF
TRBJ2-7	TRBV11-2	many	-	TGTGCCAGCAGCCGACTACCCACGTCCCGGGTATTCTCCTACGAGCAGTACTTC	CASSRLPTSRVFSYEQYF
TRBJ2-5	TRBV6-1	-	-	TGTGCCAGCAGTGAAGAACGGGGGCGAGAGACCCAGTACTTC	CASSEERGRETQYF
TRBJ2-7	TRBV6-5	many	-	TGTGCCAGCAGTTACTCTCCCTCTCAGGGGTCCTACATCTTC	CASSYSPSQGSYIF
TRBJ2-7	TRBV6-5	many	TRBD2	TGTGCCAGCAGTTCCACCCTCGGGACCCTGGCTCCTAGCGGGAGGCCGGGGGACGAGCAGTACTTC	CASSSTLGTLAPSGRPGDEQYF
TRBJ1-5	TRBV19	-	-	TGTGCCAGTAGTCCTCGGGGGAGCACTCAGCCCCAGCATTTT	CASSPRGSTQPQHF
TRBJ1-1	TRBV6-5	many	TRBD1	TGTGCCAGCAGTTATAGGACAGGGACGCTAAACACTGAAGCTTTCTTT	CASSYRTGTLNTEAFF
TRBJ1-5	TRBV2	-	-	TGTGCCAGCAGTGGCCAGAGCAATCAGCCCCAGCATTTT	CASSGQSNQPQHF
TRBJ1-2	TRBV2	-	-	TGTGCCACCAGTGATCCAACGGGCTATGGCTACACCTTC	CATSDPTGYGYTF
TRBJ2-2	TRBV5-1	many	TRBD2	TGCGCCAGCAGCTCCGGGACTAGCGGGAGAAAGACCGGGGAGCTGTTTTTT	CASSSGTSGRKTGELFF
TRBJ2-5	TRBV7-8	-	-	TGTGCCAGCAGTTCGGGACCCGAGAGGGAGACCCAGGACTTC	CASSSGPERETQDF
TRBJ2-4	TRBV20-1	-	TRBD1	TGCAGTGCTTGGGGACAGGGTACAAACATTCAGTACTTC	CSAWGQGTNIQYF
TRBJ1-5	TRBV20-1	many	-	TGCAGTGCTAGAGACAGGGAGATCCCCCATCAGCCCCAGCATTTT	CSARDREIPHQPQHF
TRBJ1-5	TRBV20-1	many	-	TGCAGTGCTAGGGGCGAGACTATGGGATTTGGGCCCCAGCATTTT	CSARGETMGFGPQHF
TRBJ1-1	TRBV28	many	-	TGTGCCAGCAGTCCGCCGGGGGTGAACACTGAAGCTTTCTTT	CASSPPGVNTEAFF
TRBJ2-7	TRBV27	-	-	TGTGCCAGCGGGGGTGAGGAGCAGTACTTC	CASGGEEQYF
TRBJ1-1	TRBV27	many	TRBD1	TGTGCCAGCAGTCACAGGGGTGGGAGGGAAGCTTTCTTT	CASSHRGGREAFF
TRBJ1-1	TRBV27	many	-	TGTGCCACTAAGGAAAACACTGAAGCTTTCTTT	CATKENTEAFF
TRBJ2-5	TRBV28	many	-	TGTGCCAGCAGTATTACAGGGTTCCAAGAGACCCAGTACTTC	CASSITGFQETQYF
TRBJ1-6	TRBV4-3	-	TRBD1	TGCGCCAGCAGCCAAGACAGGGGGACAAGCTCCTATAATTCACCCCTCCACTTT	CASSQDRGTSSYNSPLHF
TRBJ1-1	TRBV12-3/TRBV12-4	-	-	TGTGCCAGCAGTTTGATCGGGGGCACCCCACACACTGAAGCTTTCTTT	CASSLIGGTPHTEAFF
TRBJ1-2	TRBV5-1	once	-	TGCGCCAGCAGCCCCGATCCTGACACGTCCTATGGCTACACCTTC	CASSPDPDTSYGYTF
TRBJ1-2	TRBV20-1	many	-	TGCAGTGCTAGGGACCGAACTAACTATGGCTACACCTTC	CSARDRTNYGYTF
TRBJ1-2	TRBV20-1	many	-	TGCAGTGCTAGAGATCTACAGAAATACTATGGCTACACCTTC	CSARDLQKYYGYTF
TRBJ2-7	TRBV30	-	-	TGTGCCTGGAGTAGGCCGTTTTACGAGCAGTACTTC	CAWSRPFYEQYF
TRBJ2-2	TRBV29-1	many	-	TGCAGCGTTGATTTGGGGAACACCGGGGAGCTGTTTTTT	CSVDLGNTGELFF
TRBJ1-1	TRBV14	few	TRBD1	TGTGCCAGCAGCCGAAGGACAGGGGTGACTGAAGCTTTCTTT	CASSRRTGVTEAFF
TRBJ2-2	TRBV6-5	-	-	TGTGCCAGCAGTTTACGGCATCAACTCCTTGGCCGGGAGCTGTTTTTT	CASSLRHQLLGRELFF
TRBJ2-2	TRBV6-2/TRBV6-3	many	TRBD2	TGTGCCAGCAGTTATGGGGCTAGCGGGATGTTCGGTTACTGGGAGCTGTTTTTT	CASSYGASGMFGYWELFF
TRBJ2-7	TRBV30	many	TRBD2	TGTGCCTGGAGTGTCGCTAGCGGGAGTTACGAGCAGTACTTC	CAWSVASGSYEQYF
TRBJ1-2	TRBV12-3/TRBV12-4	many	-	TGTGCCAGCAACAGCGGGACGTCTTTCTCCTATGGCTACACCTTC	CASNSGTSFSYGYTF
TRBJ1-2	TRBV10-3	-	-	TGTGCCATTAGGGGGAACAGTGACAACTATGGCTACACCTTC	CAIRGNSDNYGYTF
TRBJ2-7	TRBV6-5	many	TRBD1	TGTGCCAGCAGTTACTCGAAACCGGGACAGGGCTACGAGCAGTACTTC	CASSYSKPGQGYEQYF
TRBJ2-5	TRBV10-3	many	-	TGTGCCATCAGTGAGCTAAGGGAAGAGACCCAGTACTTC	CAISELREETQYF
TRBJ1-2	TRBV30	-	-	TGTGCCTGGAGTGACGGGTTTATCGGCTACACCTTC	CAWSDGFIGYTF
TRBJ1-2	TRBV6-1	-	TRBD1	TGTGCCAGCAGTGTTCAGGGGGAGATCTATGGCTACACCTTC	CASSVQGEIYGYTF
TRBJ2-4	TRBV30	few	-	TGTGCCTGGAGCGCGGGATCGGGGGACATTAAGTACTTC	CAWSAGSGDIKYF
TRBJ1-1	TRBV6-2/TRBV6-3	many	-	TGTGCCAGCAGTTACTCGATGGGGAACACTGAAGCTTTCTTT	CASSYSMGNTEAFF
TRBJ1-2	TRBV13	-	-	TGTGCCAGCAGCTTAGGGGTGATAGCTAACTATGGCTACACCTTC	CASSLGVIANYGYTF
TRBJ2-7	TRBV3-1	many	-	TGTGCCAGCAGCCAAGATCGTACGTTGGACGAGCAGTACTTC	CASSQDRTLDEQYF
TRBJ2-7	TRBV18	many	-	TGTGCCAGCTCACCAGGGGTCGACTCCTACGAGCAGTACTTC	CASSPGVDSYEQYF
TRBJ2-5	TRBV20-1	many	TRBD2	TGCAGTGCGAGAACTAGCGGGGGGTCATGGGAGACCCAGTACTTC	CSARTSGGSWETQYF
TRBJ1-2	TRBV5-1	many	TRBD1	TGCGCCAGCAGCTGGGGTCCGGGACAGGGGAGTGGCTACACCTTC	CASSWGPGQGSGYTF
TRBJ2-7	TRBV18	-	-	TGTGCCAGCTCACCAACAGGTGGGCAGTACTACGAGCAGTACTTC	CASSPTGGQYYEQYF
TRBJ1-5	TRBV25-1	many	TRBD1	TGTGCCAGCAGTGGTCCGGGACAGGGAACCTCTACGGTTGACCCAACGGATCAGCCCCAGCATTTT	CASSGPGQGTSTVDPTDQPQHF
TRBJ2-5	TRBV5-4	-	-	TGTGCCAGCAGCTTACTGGGGAAGACCCAGTACTTC	CASSLLGKTQYF
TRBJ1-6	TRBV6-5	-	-	TGTGCCAGCAGTTGGGACATCGGACGATATTCACCCCTCCACTTT	CASSWDIGRYSPLHF
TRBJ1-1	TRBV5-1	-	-	TGCGCCAGCAGCTCAGCCCCGGGGAACACTGAAGCTTTCTTT	CASSSAPGNTEAFF
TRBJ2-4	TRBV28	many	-	TGTGCCAGCAGTCCACGCCCCTGGTTAGCCAAAAACATTAAGTACTTC	CASSPRPWLAKNIKYF
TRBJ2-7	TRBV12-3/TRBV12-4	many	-	TGTGCCAGCAAGCCGGGACTGTTGACCTACGAGCAGTACTTC	CASKPGLLTYEQYF